Sequencing of this T cell receptor (beta chain) was carried out in a study of cytomegalovirus exposure and HLA in healthy donors. Overall study findings and caveats: Apparent HLA restriction characterized most CMV-associated TCR beta chains in a later analysis. Some segments of the V type, notably TRBV6-2 and TRBV6-3, were excluded as indistinguishable.

V lost 3 bases to trimming and J lost 8 bases, with 19 bases between them. The length of the CDR3 is 15 residues. Germline-derived CDR1 and CDR2 are MGHRA and YSYEKL. Use of 60 Vbeta and 13 Jbeta primers characterized the PCR. TCRdb keeps only in-frame clones here, not all; method: immunoSEQ multiplex PCR. Of about 36,000 clones listed, about 72% are singletons. Though nominally healthy at sampling, donors likely had unrecorded immune exposures. A remark on this clone: Its antigen is not identified.

Sample: PBMCs. The TCR comes from a man aged 25 to 40 in good health and CMV-seronegative. The chain links TRBV4-1 to TRBJ1-2, with D uncertain. The CDR3 protein is CASSHPRPDPWGYTF. The CDR3 DNA reads as TGCGCCAGCAGCCATCCGAGGCCCGATCCCTGGGGCTACACCTTC.